Described below is a single T cell receptor (beta chain) sequence and its context. Profiling relied on immunoSEQ multiplex PCR, and the TCRdb table lists in-frame clones only, not all of them. The repertoire holds 55,000 to 60,000 clones, with 80% to 95% as singletons. CDR1 is SGHNT and CDR2 is YYREEE in the germline V gene (reference sequence). V was clipped by 5 bases and J by 5 bases; unmatched bases: 5. The CDR3 spans 13 residues. The data are from a study of technical replicates of blood from several donors. The sequencing input was PBMCs. The chain combines TRBV5-4 with TRBJ1-1; 8 positions match TRBD1. The sequence derives from a human donor in good health. Some clones in this sample may be carry-over from other donors' samples. CDR3 region: CASRNTGGTEAFF. As DNA, the CDR3 is TGTGCCAGCAGAAATACAGGGGGAACTGAAGCTTTCTTT. The variable domain in full, with the rest retrieved from reference TRBV5-4 and TRBJ1-1, is ETGVTQSPTHLIKTRGQQVTLRCSSQSGHNTVSWYQQALGQGPQFIFQYYREEENGRGNFPPRFSGLQFPNYSSELNVNALELDDSALYLCASRNTGGTEAFFGQGTRLTVV.